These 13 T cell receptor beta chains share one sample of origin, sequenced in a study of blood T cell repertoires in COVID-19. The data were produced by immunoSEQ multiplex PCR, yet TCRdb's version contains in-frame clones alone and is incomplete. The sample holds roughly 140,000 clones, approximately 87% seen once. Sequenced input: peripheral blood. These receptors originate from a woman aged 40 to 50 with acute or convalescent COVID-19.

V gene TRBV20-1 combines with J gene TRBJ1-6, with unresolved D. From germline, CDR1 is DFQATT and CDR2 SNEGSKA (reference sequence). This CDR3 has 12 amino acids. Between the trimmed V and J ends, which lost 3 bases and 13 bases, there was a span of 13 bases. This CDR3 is CSASSLGTPLHF. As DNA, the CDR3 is TGCAGTGCTAGTTCCCTAGGTACGCCCCTCCACTTT.

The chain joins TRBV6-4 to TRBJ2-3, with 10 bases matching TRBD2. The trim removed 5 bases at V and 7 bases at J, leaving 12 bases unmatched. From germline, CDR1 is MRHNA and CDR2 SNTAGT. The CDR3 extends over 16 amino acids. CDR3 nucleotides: TGTGCCAGCAGTCCCCCGGGGGAGCGGGGGGGCCATACGCAGTATTTT. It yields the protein CASSPPGERGGHTQYF.

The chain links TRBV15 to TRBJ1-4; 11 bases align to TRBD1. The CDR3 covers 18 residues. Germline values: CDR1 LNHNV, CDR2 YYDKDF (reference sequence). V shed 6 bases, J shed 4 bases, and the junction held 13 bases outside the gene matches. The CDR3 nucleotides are TGTGCCACCAGTTGGACAGGGGGCGCGGGAGCAGTTAATGAAAAACTGTTTTTT. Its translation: CATSWTGGAGAVNEKLFF. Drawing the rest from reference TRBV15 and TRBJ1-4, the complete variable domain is DAMVIQNPRYQVTQFGKPVTLSCSQTLNHNVMYWYQQKSSQAPKLLFHYYDKDFNNEADTPDNFQSRRPNTSFCFLDIRSPGLGDTAMYLCATSWTGGAGAVNEKLFFGSGTQLSVL.

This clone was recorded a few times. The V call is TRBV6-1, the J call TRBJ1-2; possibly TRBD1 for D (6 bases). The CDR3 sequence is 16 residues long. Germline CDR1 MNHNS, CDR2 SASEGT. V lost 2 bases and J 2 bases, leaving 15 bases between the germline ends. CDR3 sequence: CASSEMGAGRNYGYTF. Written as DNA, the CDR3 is TGTGCCAGCAGTGAAATGGGGGCAGGGCGGAACTATGGCTACACCTTC.

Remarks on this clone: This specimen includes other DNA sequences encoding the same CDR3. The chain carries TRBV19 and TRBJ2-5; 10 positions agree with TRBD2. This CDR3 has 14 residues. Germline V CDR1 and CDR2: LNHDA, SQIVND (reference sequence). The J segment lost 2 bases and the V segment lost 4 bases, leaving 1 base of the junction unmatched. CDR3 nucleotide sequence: TGTGCCAGTAGTAGTAGCGGGGGGCAAGAGACCCAGTACTTC. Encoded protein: CASSSSGGQETQYF.

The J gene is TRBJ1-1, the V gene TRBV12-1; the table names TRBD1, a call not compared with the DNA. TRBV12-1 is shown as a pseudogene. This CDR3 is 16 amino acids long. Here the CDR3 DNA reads TGTGCCAGCAGCTTAGCGACAGGGGGTTGGAACACTGAAGCTTTCTTT. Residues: CASSLATGGWNTEAFF.

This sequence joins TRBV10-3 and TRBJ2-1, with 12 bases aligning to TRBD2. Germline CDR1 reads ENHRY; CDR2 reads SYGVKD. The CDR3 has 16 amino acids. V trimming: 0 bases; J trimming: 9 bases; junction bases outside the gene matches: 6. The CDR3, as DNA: TGTGCCATCAGTGAGTCGGCTGTGACTAGCGGGGGTGAGCAGTTCTTC. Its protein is CAISESAVTSGGEQFF.

The CDR3 coding sequence is TGTGCCAGTAGTATTCAGGGTACAGCAAGCTATGGCTACACCTTC. This codes for CASSIQGTASYGYTF. This sequence joins TRBV19 and TRBJ1-2, with D perhaps matching TRBD1 (5 bases). The CDR3 is made up of 15 amino acids. Trimming took 3 bases from V and 4 from J, leaving 15 bases between them. In germline, CDR1 is LNHDA, CDR2 SQIVND (reference sequence).

CDR3 sequence (DNA): TGTGCCACGACTTTAGGGGTTAACTATGGCTACACCTTC. This translates into CATTLGVNYGYTF. The chain carries TRBV7-2 and TRBJ1-2, with a tentative D call TRBD1 (5 bases). The V end lost 10 bases, the J end lost 1 base, and 13 bases lay between the germline ends. The CDR3 extends over 13 amino acids. The germline V gene encodes CDR1 SGHTA and CDR2 FQGNSA.

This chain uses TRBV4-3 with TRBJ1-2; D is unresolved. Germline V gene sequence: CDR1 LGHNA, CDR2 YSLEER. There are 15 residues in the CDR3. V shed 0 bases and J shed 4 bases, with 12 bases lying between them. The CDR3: CASSQDPVFAYGYTF. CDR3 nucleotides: TGCGCCAGCAGCCAAGATCCGGTTTTTGCCTATGGCTACACCTTC.

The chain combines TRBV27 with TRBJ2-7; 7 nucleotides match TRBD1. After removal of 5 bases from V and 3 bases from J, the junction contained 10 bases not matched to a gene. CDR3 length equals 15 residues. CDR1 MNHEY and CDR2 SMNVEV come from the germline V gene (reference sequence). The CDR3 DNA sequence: TGTGCCAGCAGTCTCCAGGGGACAGAATTCTACGAGCAGTACTTC. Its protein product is CASSLQGTEFYEQYF.

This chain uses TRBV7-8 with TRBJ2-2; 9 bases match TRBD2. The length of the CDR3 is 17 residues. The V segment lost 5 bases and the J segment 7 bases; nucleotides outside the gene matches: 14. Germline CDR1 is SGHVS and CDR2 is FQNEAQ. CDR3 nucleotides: TGTGCCAGCAGCACCCCTCGGAGCGGGGGGCAGGGCGGGGAGCTGTTTTTT. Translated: CASSTPRSGGQGGELFF. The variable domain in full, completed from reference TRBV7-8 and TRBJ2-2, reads GAGVSQSPRYKVAKRGQDVALRCDPISGHVSLFWYQQALGQGPEFLTYFQNEAQLDKSGLPSDRFFAERPEGSVSTLKIQRTQQEDSAVYLCASSTPRSGGQGGELFFGEGSRLTVL.

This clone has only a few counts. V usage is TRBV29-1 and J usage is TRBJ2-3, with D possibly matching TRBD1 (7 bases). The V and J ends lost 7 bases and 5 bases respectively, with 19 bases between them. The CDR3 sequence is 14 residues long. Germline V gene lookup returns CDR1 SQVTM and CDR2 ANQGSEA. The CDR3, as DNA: TGCAGCGGGCGGGACAGCCCTTGGGTAGATACGCAGTATTTT. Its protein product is CSGRDSPWVDTQYF.